Listed here is a single T cell receptor (beta chain). Its specificity is unknown. Other nucleotide sequences from this sample produce the same CDR3. This sample stems from a study of shared clonotypes between healthy human individuals. Study-level points and caveats: What naive subsets generally showed was a larger estimated richness than memory subsets showed.

CD45RO-negative, CCR7-positively selected cells formed the naive CD8 fraction, excluding terminally differentiated effector memory CD45RA+ cells. Genomic DNA belonging to each subset was distributed in equal measure over several immunoSEQ plates. Replicate PCRs from sorted subsets contained 200 ng DNA, which is roughly 30,000 T cell genomes. TCRdb keeps only in-frame clones here, not all; method: immunoSEQ multiplex PCR. The sample shows over 2,000,000 clones, about 93% of them seen only once. Germline CDR1 is MNHEY and CDR2 is SMNVEV (reference sequence). V lost 3 bases, J lost 3 bases, and 5 bases stayed unmatched. The CDR3 spans 14 residues.

The source of this sequence is a man between 18 and 29 years old in good health. Some clones in this sample may be carry-over from other donors' samples. The rearrangement links TRBV27 to TRBJ2-7, with TRBD1 matching over 7 bases. Sequenced material: naive CD8+ T cells from PBMCs. Written as DNA, the CDR3 is TGTGCCAGCAGTTTCGGCGCAGGGGGCTACGAGCAGTACTTC. Protein product: CASSFGAGGYEQYF.